Listed below are T cell receptor beta chains from one sample, sequenced in a study of cytomegalovirus exposure and HLA in healthy donors. Data came from immunoSEQ multiplex PCR; TCRdb stores just in-frame clones and leaves some out. The repertoire holds 150,000 to 200,000 clones, with over 75% as singletons. Sequencing was carried out using PBMCs. All receptors derive from a man between 18 and 35 years old in good health and CMV-seronegative. The CDR3 runs from the conserved cysteine through the conserved F or W. D genes are given only for firm matches. Size is omitted from some rows. Given values are once, few, many or a class for expanded clones.

>TRBV7-6|NA|NA|15|TRBJ2-1
CASSLGSAVYNEQFF
TGTGCCAGCAGCTTAGGGAGCGCCGTATACAATGAGCAGTTCTTC
>TRBV7-9|NA|NA|16|TRBJ1-5
CSSSLTSGQGSQPQHF
TGTTCCAGCAGCTTAACCTCGGGCCAGGGAAGCCAGCCCCAGCATTTT
>TRBV6-6|NA|NA|11|TRBJ1-5
CASRRNQPQHF
TGTGCCAGCAGGAGGAATCAGCCCCAGCATTTT
>TRBV4-3|NA|NA|16|TRBJ2-1
CASSQDSLAKGNEQFF
TGCGCCAGCAGCCAAGATTCCCTAGCGAAGGGGAATGAGCAGTTCTTC
>TRBV9|NA|NA|14|TRBJ2-2
CASSVDSHTGELFF
TGTGCCAGCAGCGTAGACTCGCACACCGGGGAGCTGTTTTTT
>TRBV6-6|TRBD1|few|15|TRBJ2-5
CASSLTGLNQETQYF
TGTGCCAGCAGTTTGACAGGGTTGAACCAAGAGACCCAGTACTTC
>TRBV4-1|TRBD1|NA|15|TRBJ2-1
CASSLPQGAGDEQFF
TGCGCCAGCAGCCTCCCCCAGGGGGCCGGAGATGAGCAGTTCTTC
>TRBV15|NA|NA|18|TRBJ2-2
CATSRDHRLPTNTGELFF
TGTGCCACCAGCAGAGATCACAGGCTCCCTACGAACACCGGGGAGCTGTTTTTT
>TRBV27|TRBD1|NA|15|TRBJ1-6
CASSDSTGKNSPLHF
TGTGCCAGCAGCGATTCGACAGGGAAAAATTCACCCCTCCACTTT
>TRBV11-1|NA|NA|15|TRBJ2-1
CASSYGGSSYNEQFF
TGTGCCAGCAGCTACGGGGGATCCTCCTACAATGAGCAGTTCTTC
>TRBV6-5|NA|NA|14|TRBJ1-1
CASSYAAGVPSAFF
TGTGCCAGCAGTTACGCGGCAGGGGTCCCGTCAGCTTTCTTT
>TRBV5-1|TRBD2|NA|16|TRBJ2-1
CASSLVRGRGYNEQFF
TGCGCCAGCAGCTTGGTTAGAGGGCGGGGGTACAATGAGCAGTTCTTC
>TRBV27|TRBD2|NA|15|TRBJ2-3
CASSPLAGGGDTQYF
TGTGCCAGCAGCCCACTAGCGGGAGGTGGAGATACGCAGTATTTT
>TRBV7-3|TRBD2|few|19|TRBJ2-5
CASSLTGGTSGSRRETQYF
TGTGCCAGCAGCTTAACGGGAGGGACTAGCGGGAGTAGGCGGGAGACCCAGTACTTC